The source of this T cell receptor beta chain is a study of cytotoxic CD8 clonotypes in ibrutinib-treated CLL. Study-level points and caveats: Clonotypes that were public were uncommon, and they contracted or stayed stable on treatment. At the start, clonality exceeded age-matched healthy donors and followed circulating CD8+ T-cell counts.

This CDR3 is 14 amino acids long. Germline V CDR1 and CDR2: MDHEN, SYDVKM. V dropped 3 bases and J dropped 3 bases, with 9 bases sitting between them. As regards this clone: Its matching antigen is unknown.

Profiling relied on immunoSEQ multiplex PCR, and the TCRdb table lists in-frame clones only, not all of them. Of fewer than 90,000 clones listed, more than 70% were seen once; the top ten hold around 5%. This sample comprised PBMCs, obtained before ibrutinib treatment. The chain carries TRBV28 and TRBJ1-5, with D possibly being TRBD1 (5 bases). This TCR was sampled from a human donor with chronic lymphocytic leukemia. CDR3 loop: CASSLIGDNQPQHF. The CDR3 DNA follows: TGTGCCAGCAGTTTGATAGGGGACAATCAGCCCCAGCATTTT.